Listed below are T cell receptor beta chains from one sample, sequenced in a study of blood T cell repertoires in COVID-19. Generated by immunoSEQ multiplex PCR, the TCRdb table keeps only in-frame clones and is missing some. The sample records 500,000 or so clones, roughly 87% being singletons. The sample taken for sequencing was PBMCs or T cells enriched from blood (not recorded which). These receptors were collected from a woman aged 18-35 years who had recovered from COVID-19. CDR3s include the opening cysteine and the closing phenylalanine or tryptophan. D genes are given only for firm matches. Clone size appears in some rows only: once, few, many, or a class for an expanded clone.

TRBV5-1	few	TRBJ1-2	TRBD1	CASSPTGNGGYTF	TGCGCCAGCAGCCCGACAGGGAACGGTGGCTACACCTTC
TRBV6-6	NA	TRBJ1-2	NA	CASTGGGAWSGYTF	TGTGCCAGCACCGGAGGCGGGGCTTGGAGTGGCTACACCTTC
TRBV19	NA	TRBJ1-1	NA	CASTMTQDYTEAFF	TGTGCCAGTACCATGACCCAAGACTACACTGAAGCTTTCTTT
TRBV7-8	NA	TRBJ1-6	NA	CASSSQGSPLHF	TGTGCCAGCAGCTCCCAGGGTTCACCCCTCCACTTT
TRBV29-1	NA	TRBJ1-5	TRBD1	CSVEGTGDQPQHF	TGCAGCGTTGAAGGGACAGGGGACCAGCCCCAGCATTTT
TRBV5-6	NA	TRBJ2-1	NA	CASSLAAAFEFF	TGTGCCAGCAGCTTGGCCGCAGCGTTCGAGTTCTTC
TRBV7-9	NA	TRBJ1-2	NA	CASSFSAEHYGYTF	TGTGCCAGCAGCTTTTCGGCGGAGCACTATGGCTACACCTTC
TRBV6-2/TRBV6-3	NA	TRBJ1-1	NA	CASSYLQGGGTEAFF	TGTGCCAGCAGTTACTTACAGGGTGGTGGGACTGAAGCTTTCTTT
TRBV11-2	NA	TRBJ1-2	TRBD1	CASSPDRVDYGYTF	TGTGCCAGCAGCCCCGACAGGGTGGATTATGGCTACACCTTC
TRBV12-5	few	TRBJ1-5	NA	CASGLVDDGSIGGSNQPQHF	TGTGCTAGTGGTTTGGTCGATGATGGTAGTATAGGGGGAAGCAATCAGCCCCAGCATTTT
TRBV5-5	NA	TRBJ1-3	NA	CASSEQAPSGNTIYF	TGTGCCAGCAGCGAGCAGGCTCCCTCTGGAAACACCATATATTTT
TRBV6-1	NA	TRBJ1-5	NA	CAGSREANQPQHF	TGTGCCGGCTCTAGGGAGGCCAATCAGCCCCAGCATTTT
TRBV3-1/TRBV3-2	NA	TRBJ2-1	NA	CASSPLGGAGNEQFF	TGTGCCAGCAGCCCCCTAGGGGGGGCCGGGAATGAGCAGTTCTTC
TRBV30	NA	TRBJ2-7	TRBD2	CAWTLAGGHSYEQYF	TGTGCCTGGACGCTAGCGGGGGGACACTCCTACGAGCAGTACTTC
TRBV25-1	NA	TRBJ1-1	NA	CASSEPPGSGNTEAFF	TGTGCCAGCAGTGAGCCCCCAGGGTCGGGGAACACTGAAGCTTTCTTT
TRBV30	NA	TRBJ1-1	NA	CAWSVYRTKPNTEAFF	TGTGCCTGGAGTGTATACAGGACCAAACCGAACACTGAAGCTTTCTTT
TRBV9	NA	TRBJ1-1	NA	CASSVMAGYEAFF	TGTGCCAGCAGCGTAATGGCAGGCTATGAAGCTTTCTTT
TRBV27	NA	TRBJ2-3	NA	CASGQGKLDTQYF	TGTGCCAGCGGGCAGGGGAAATTAGATACGCAGTATTTT
TRBV5-1	NA	TRBJ1-2	NA	CASSLVGPGAYYTF	TGCGCCAGCAGCTTGGTAGGGCCAGGGGCCTACTACACCTTC
TRBV23-1	NA	TRBJ1-2	NA	CASNTGNYGYTF	TGCGCCAGCAACACAGGGAACTATGGCTACACCTTC
TRBV15	NA	TRBJ2-5	TRBD2	CATSRDPGGQETQYF	TGTGCCACCAGCAGAGACCCGGGGGGCCAAGAGACCCAGTACTTC
TRBV5-1	NA	TRBJ2-7	NA	CASSLDRKSYEQYF	TGCGCCAGCAGCTTAGACAGGAAGTCCTACGAGCAGTACTTC
TRBV28	NA	TRBJ2-7	NA	CASSLRGTSYEQYF	TGTGCCAGCAGTCTCCGGGGGACCTCCTACGAGCAGTACTTC
TRBV6-5	NA	TRBJ1-1	NA	CASSYGRMNTEAFF	TGTGCCAGCAGTTACGGGAGGATGAACACTGAAGCTTTCTTT
TRBV11-2	NA	TRBJ2-1	TRBD1	CASSPGQGGQFF	TGTGCCAGCAGCCCCGGACAGGGTGGGCAGTTCTTC
TRBV5-1	once	TRBJ2-7	NA	CASSWAPGSDNEQYF	TGCGCCAGCAGCTGGGCACCGGGATCCGACAACGAGCAGTACTTC
TRBV7-2	many	TRBJ1-2	NA	CASSLPPGNYGYTF	TGTGCCAGCAGCCTTCCTCCAGGGAACTATGGCTACACCTTC
TRBV7-2	NA	TRBJ2-5	TRBD1	CASSLDRGLIGETQYF	TGTGCCAGCAGCCTGGACAGGGGCTTGATCGGAGAGACCCAGTACTTC
TRBV4-1	NA	TRBJ1-1	NA	CASSQGFMSDSHTEAFF	TGCGCCAGCAGCCAAGGATTTATGTCGGACAGCCACACTGAAGCTTTCTTT
TRBV19	NA	TRBJ1-2	NA	CASSPGHGYTF	TGTGCCAGTAGTCCAGGGCATGGCTACACCTTC
TRBV5-5	NA	TRBJ1-1	NA	CASSFGEENTEAFF	TGTGCCAGCAGCTTTGGGGAGGAGAACACTGAAGCTTTCTTT
TRBV21-1	NA	TRBJ1-5	NA	CASSKDSTGGQNQPQHF	TGTGCCAGCAGCAAAGATTCGACCGGGGGACAGAATCAGCCCCAGCATTTT
TRBV30	NA	TRBJ1-5	NA	CAWSVLSGDQPQHF	TGTGCCTGGAGTGTTTTGTCAGGGGATCAGCCCCAGCATTTT
TRBV5-1	NA	TRBJ1-1	NA	CASSGGSGANTEAFF	TGCGCCAGCAGCGGGGGGTCCGGGGCGAACACTGAAGCTTTCTTT
TRBV30	few	TRBJ1-2	NA	CAWSTYGDGYTF	TGTGCCTGGAGTACATACGGGGATGGCTACACCTTC
TRBV6-5	NA	TRBJ2-3	NA	CASTPGVWADTQYF	TGTGCCAGCACCCCGGGAGTCTGGGCAGATACGCAGTATTTT
TRBV9	NA	TRBJ1-3	NA	CASSPGPSGDTIYF	TGTGCCAGCAGCCCAGGGCCCTCAGGGGACACCATATATTTT
TRBV19	NA	TRBJ2-2	NA	CATATTNTGELFF	TGTGCCACAGCGACGACGAACACCGGGGAGCTGTTTTTT
TRBV19	NA	TRBJ1-1	NA	CASSMYPGRWDTEAFF	TGTGCCAGTAGTATGTACCCGGGAAGGTGGGACACTGAAGCTTTCTTT
TRBV30	NA	TRBJ1-3	TRBD1	CAWSVTGAGNTIYF	TGTGCCTGGAGTGTAACAGGGGCTGGAAACACCATATATTTT
TRBV7-2	NA	TRBJ1-3	NA	CASSLGWWVAHSGNTIYF	TGTGCCAGCAGCTTAGGTTGGTGGGTAGCTCACTCTGGAAACACCATATATTTT
TRBV7-9	once	TRBJ2-1	NA	CASSLQADPAGNEQFF	TGTGCCAGCAGCTTACAGGCGGATCCGGCGGGCAATGAGCAGTTCTTC
TRBV19	NA	TRBJ2-1	TRBD1	CASSPTGGVSNEQFF	TGTGCCAGTAGCCCGACAGGGGGCGTGAGCAATGAGCAGTTCTTC
TRBV30	NA	TRBJ1-1	TRBD1	CACPRGETNTEAFF	TGTGCCTGCCCCAGGGGGGAAACGAACACTGAAGCTTTCTTT
TRBV7-2	once	TRBJ1-2	NA	CASSFPGTSGYGYTF	TGTGCCAGCAGCTTTCCCGGGACATCTGGCTATGGCTACACCTTC
TRBV7-9	NA	TRBJ2-1	TRBD2	CASSWGSGHNEQFF	TGTGCCAGCAGCTGGGGTAGCGGGCACAATGAGCAGTTCTTC
TRBV5-4	few	TRBJ1-6	TRBD1	CASSRTGGRSPLHF	TGTGCCAGCAGCCGGACAGGTGGTCGGTCACCCCTCCACTTT
TRBV11-2	NA	TRBJ2-2	NA	CASSPPLANTGELFF	TGTGCCAGCAGTCCCCCCCTTGCGAACACCGGGGAGCTGTTTTTT
TRBV3-1/TRBV3-2	NA	TRBJ2-7	NA	CASRPEHTASEQYF	TGTGCCAGCAGACCAGAACATACAGCCTCCGAGCAGTACTTC
TRBV5-1	NA	TRBJ1-2	NA	CASSSLSSGPDGYTF	TGCGCCAGCAGCTCCCTTTCGAGCGGGCCCGATGGCTACACCTTC
TRBV27	NA	TRBJ2-1	NA	CASSSASSGSTNEQFF	TGTGCCAGCAGTTCGGCGAGCTCGGGGTCCACTAATGAGCAGTTCTTC
TRBV5-4	once	TRBJ2-1	NA	CASSLEIAANEQFF	TGTGCCAGCAGCTTGGAAATAGCCGCCAATGAGCAGTTCTTC
TRBV6-5	NA	TRBJ1-1	NA	CATRGNTEAFF	TGTGCCACCCGGGGGAACACTGAAGCTTTCTTT
TRBV6-4	NA	TRBJ1-5	NA	CASSVLTGDMPCNQPQHF	TGTGCCAGCAGTGTACTGACCGGGGACATGCCTTGCAATCAGCCCCAGCATTTT
TRBV7-9	NA	TRBJ2-6	NA	CATSTAGPSSGANVLTF	TGTGCCACTTCGACGGCGGGACCGAGCTCTGGGGCCAACGTCCTGACTTTC
TRBV10-3	NA	TRBJ2-1	TRBD2	CAISGLAGGDEQFF	TGTGCCATCAGTGGACTAGCGGGGGGTGATGAGCAGTTCTTC
TRBV12-3/TRBV12-4	NA	TRBJ1-1	TRBD1	CASSYGTEGAAFF	TGTGCCAGCAGCTACGGGACAGAGGGGGCGGCTTTCTTT
TRBV27	NA	TRBJ2-5	TRBD2	CASSFVAGESETQYF	TGTGCCAGCAGTTTTGTAGCGGGGGAGTCAGAGACCCAGTACTTC